This TCR beta chain was sequenced in a study of blood T cell repertoires in COVID-19. Whole-study context: The analysed material was cDNA or gDNA that came from T cells, B-cell-depleted T cells, or PBMCs.

Authors' processing steps: Reference gene primer amplification yielded estimated nucleated cell counts. This table comes from immunoSEQ multiplex PCR, and its TCRdb copy is limited to in-frame clones, with some not included. V, J and clone size were drawn from that table, and D and trimming were deduced from the DNA. The sample yields some 300,000 clones, around 89% seen once. Germline assignment: CDR1 MDHEN and CDR2 SYDVKM. The CDR3 runs to 16 residues. Between the trimmed V and J ends, which lost 2 bases and 1 base, there was a span of 14 bases. Participant age was roughly 18 to 95 years, and participants resided in fewer than 25 US areas. Cohorts were based on clinical histories the participants reported.

The source is a woman aged 60-75 years in a cohort exposed to, infected with or recovered from COVID-19 (not recorded which). The sequencing input was PBMCs or T cells enriched from blood (not recorded which). The chain links TRBV28 to TRBJ1-1, with a weak D call TRBD1 (6 bases). CDR3 nucleotides: TGTGCCAGCAGTTTAGTGGGGGCCAAGGGGAACACTGAAGCTTTCTTT. This sequence encodes CASSLVGAKGNTEAFF.